The next 9 T cell receptor beta chains were all read from a single sample in a study of cytomegalovirus exposure and HLA in healthy donors. Researchers ran the PCR with 60 Vbeta and 13 Jbeta primers. TCRdb's copy holds only in-frame clones and misses some; the assay was immunoSEQ multiplex PCR. In the table there are around 150,000 clones, around 80% of which are singletons. Sequenced material: PBMCs. The receptor source for this set is a man aged 25-45 years in good health and CMV-seropositive.

As regards this clone: Other DNA sequences of this sample code for an identical CDR3. The chain couples TRBV5-1 to TRBJ1-4; 8 nucleotides agree with TRBD1. This CDR3 is 14 amino acids long. V was clipped by 0 bases and J by 7 bases; unmatched bases: 2. In germline, CDR1 is SGHRS, CDR2 YFSETQ. The CDR3 nucleotides read TGCGCCAGCAGCTTGGGGACAGGGAGTGAAAAACTGTTTTTT. Translation: CASSLGTGSEKLFF.

The rearrangement links TRBV18 to TRBJ2-3; 8 positions agree with TRBD1. The V segment lost 6 bases and the J segment 3 bases; nucleotides outside the gene matches: 2. Germline assignment: CDR1 KGHSH and CDR2 LQKENI. The length of the CDR3 is 13 residues. CDR3 nucleotide sequence: TGTGCCAGCTCCGGACAGGGAACAGATACGCAGTATTTT. Its protein is CASSGQGTDTQYF.

In nucleotides, the CDR3 is TGCGCCAGCAGCTTGGTTGGCTTGGGTCAGGTGAACACTGAAGCTTTCTTT. The encoded protein is CASSLVGLGQVNTEAFF. The chain combines TRBV5-1 with TRBJ1-1; D unclear. Trimming pared 0 bases from V and 0 bases from J, leaving 15 bases between. Per the germline V gene, CDR1 is SGHRS and CDR2 is YFSETQ. The CDR3 is 17 residues long. Complete variable domain (other parts from reference TRBV5-1 and TRBJ1-1): KAGVTQTPRYLIKTRGQQVTLSCSPISGHRSVSWYQQTPGQGLQFLFEYFSETQRNKGNFPGRFSGRQFSNSRSEMNVSTLELGDSALYLCASSLVGLGQVNTEAFFGQGTRLTVV.

The V call is TRBV15, the J call TRBJ2-7, with 10 positions matching TRBD1. The germline V gene encodes CDR1 LNHNV and CDR2 YYDKDF (reference sequence). J lost 5 bases, V lost 3 bases, and 7 bases had no gene match. This CDR3 has 15 residues. The CDR3 DNA reads TGTGCCACCAGCAGGACCGACAGGGGGCTGGACGAGCAGTACTTC. Translated, it gives CATSRTDRGLDEQYF.

The gene calls are TRBV27 and TRBJ2-7; TRBD1 aligns across 9 bases. CDR3 length: 19 amino acids. Germline V lookup: CDR1 MNHEY, CDR2 SMNVEV (reference sequence). Trimming took 9 bases from V and 4 from J; bases not matched to a gene: 25. CDR3 in amino acids: CASPIRDRVIMNLIYEQYF. The CDR3 nucleotides read TGTGCCAGTCCGATCCGGGACAGGGTAATTATGAACTTGATATACGAGCAGTACTTC.

The V gene is TRBV9, the J gene TRBJ1-1; D is unclear. V lost 4 bases and J 3 bases, leaving 10 bases between the germline ends. The CDR3 covers 13 residues. Germline CDR1 reads SGDLS; CDR2 reads YYNGEE. CDR3 sequence reads: CASSFARYTEAFF. CDR3 nucleotide sequence: TGTGCCAGCAGCTTCGCCAGGTACACTGAAGCTTTCTTT.

J is TRBJ1-1 and V is TRBV6-5; 7 positions agree with TRBD1. The CDR3 runs 14 residues. V was pared by 6 bases and J by 0 bases, with 4 bases of the junction left unmatched. Germline V lookup: CDR1 MNHEY, CDR2 SVGAGI. The CDR3 region has the DNA TGTGCCAGCAGGACGACAGGGATGAACACTGAAGCTTTCTTT. Translation gives CASRTTGMNTEAFF.

A few counts support this clone. This rearrangement joins TRBV9 to TRBJ2-5, with D possibly being TRBD2 (6 bases). Trimming removed 0 bases from V and 0 bases from J, with 21 bases in between. The CDR3 spans 19 residues. The germline V gene encodes CDR1 SGDLS and CDR2 YYNGEE. Here the CDR3 reads CASSVVRWCGVGDQETQYF. The DNA for the CDR3 is TGTGCCAGCAGCGTAGTAAGGTGGTGCGGGGTAGGGGACCAAGAGACCCAGTACTTC.

V and J are TRBV5-1 and TRBJ2-4, with D tentatively TRBD2 (6 bases). V was trimmed by 2 bases and J by 7 bases, leaving 10 bases between them. The CDR3 sequence is 13 residues long. Germline V gene sequence: CDR1 SGHRS, CDR2 YFSETQ. CDR3 loop: CASSFARGNIQYF. DNA of the CDR3: TGCGCCAGCAGCTTTGCCCGGGGGAACATTCAGTACTTC.